These 8 T cell receptor beta chains share one sample of origin, sequenced in a study of Graves' ophthalmopathy and Graves' hyperthyroidism. The authors amplified TCR beta CDR3 regions, and they did so from RNA transcripts for repertoire sequencing. RT-PCR in the first round used HTBI primers; a second-round multiplex PCR followed. MiXCR, run by TCRdb on the multiplex PCR reads, gives a single entry per CDR3 protein. The sample has 400,000 or so distinct CDR3 sequences, roughly a sixth seen once. Specimen: peripheral blood. These TCRs come from an adult woman with stable Graves' hyperthyroidism.

This clonotype was seen at least ten times. The chain employs TRBV7-2 and TRBJ2-7; D tentatively reads TRBD1 or TRBD2 (7 bases each). The germline V and J ends were trimmed by 5 bases and 4 bases, with 18 bases remaining between them. The germline V gene encodes CDR1 SGHTA and CDR2 FQGNSA. The length of the CDR3 is 15 residues. CDR3 in DNA: TGTGCCAGCAGCGGGGGAGGGACAGTGAATTACGAGCAGTACTTC. Its translation is CASSGGGTVNYEQYF. Together with reference TRBV7-2 and TRBJ2-7, the CDR3 gives the full variable domain: GAGVSQSPSNKVTEKGKDVELRCDPISGHTALYWYRQSLGQGLEFLIYFQGNSAPDKSGLPSDRFSAERTGGSVSTLTIQRTQQEDSAVYLCASSGGGTVNYEQYFGPGTRLTVT.

V is TRBV6-1 and J is TRBJ1-2, with D uncertain. The CDR3 is made up of 13 amino acids. The germline gives CDR1 MNHNS, CDR2 SASEGT. The V end was cut by 6 bases, the J end by 4 bases, with 12 bases between. In DNA, the CDR3 is TGTGCCAGCAGGGACGGACGCGTCTATGGCTACACCTTC. Protein product: CASRDGRVYGYTF.

This clonotype was seen at least ten times. The chain carries TRBV19 and TRBJ2-7; D gene ambiguous. The length of the CDR3 is 11 residues. Germline loops: CDR1 LNHDA, CDR2 SQIVND (reference sequence). The ends were cut back, 8 bases at V and 6 bases at J, with 11 bases in the middle. CDR3 bases: TGTGCCAGTTCCTCTCCGACCGAGCAGTACTTC. Translating it yields CASSSPTEQYF.

This clonotype came up many times. The chain links TRBV6-1 to TRBJ1-1, with D unresolved. V lost 3 bases and J lost 6, with 14 bases in between. Germline V gene data show CDR1 as MNHNS and CDR2 as SASEGT. The CDR3 is 14 residues long. For the CDR3, the DNA is TGTGCCAGCAGTGATAACACCGGACGGGCTGAAGCTTTCTTT. Translated: CASSDNTGRAEAFF.

This clonotype was seen repeatedly, ten times or more. This sequence joins TRBV19 and TRBJ1-1; no definite D call. The CDR3 runs to 15 residues. With 4 bases removed from V and 3 bases from J, the gap between germline ends came to 15 bases. In germline, CDR1 is LNHDA, CDR2 SQIVND (reference sequence). DNA for the CDR3: TGTGCCAGTAGTAACGGCCTCCTCACCGACACTGAAGCTTTCTTT. This codes for CASSNGLLTDTEAFF.

This clonotype was counted many times. The chain links TRBV20-1 to TRBJ2-5, with 9 bases fitting TRBD2. Germline loops: CDR1 DFQATT, CDR2 SNEGSKA (reference sequence). J was trimmed by 0 bases and V by 6 bases; bases with no gene match: 5. The CDR3 runs 14 residues. The CDR3 region is CSAALAGYQETQYF. The CDR3 DNA follows: TGCAGTGCCGCACTAGCGGGTTACCAAGAGACCCAGTACTTC.

The chain links TRBV11-2 to TRBJ1-1; maybe TRBD1 (5 bases). The V and J ends lost 2 bases and 1 base respectively, with 17 bases between them. The CDR3 sequence is 17 residues long. Per germline, CDR1 SGHAT and CDR2 FQNNGV. CDR3: CASSLPTDSGENTEAFF. The CDR3 DNA is TGTGCCAGCAGCTTACCAACCGACAGTGGGGAGAACACTGAAGCTTTCTTT.

This clonotype has ten or more counts. V is TRBV19 and J is TRBJ1-1, with TRBD1 as a possible D gene (5 bases). Trimming left V 3 bases short and J 4 bases short, with 9 bases between. Germline CDR1 reads LNHDA; CDR2 reads SQIVND (reference sequence). The CDR3 extends over 13 amino acids. CDR3 amino acids: CASSMGGGTEAFF. CDR3 nucleotide sequence: TGTGCCAGTAGTATGGGCGGGGGCACTGAAGCTTTCTTT.